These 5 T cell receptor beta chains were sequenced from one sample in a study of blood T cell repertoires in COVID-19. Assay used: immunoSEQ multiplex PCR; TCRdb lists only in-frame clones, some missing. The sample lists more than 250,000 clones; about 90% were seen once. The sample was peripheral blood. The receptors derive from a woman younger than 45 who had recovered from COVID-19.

The CDR3 sequence: CASSLGQSRDEQYF. The CDR3 bases are TGTGCCAGCAGCTTGGGGCAGTCTCGGGACGAGCAGTACTTC. The chain combines TRBV7-8 with TRBJ2-7; TRBD1 is a possible D gene (5 bases). CDR1 SGHVS and CDR2 FQNEAQ come from the germline V gene. V was trimmed by 3 bases and J by 5 bases, leaving 14 bases between them. This CDR3 is 14 amino acids long.

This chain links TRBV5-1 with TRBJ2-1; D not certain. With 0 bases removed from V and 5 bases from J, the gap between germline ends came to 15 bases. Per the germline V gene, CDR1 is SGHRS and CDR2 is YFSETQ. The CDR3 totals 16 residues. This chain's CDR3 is CASSLEPGTTNNEQFF. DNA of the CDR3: TGCGCCAGCAGCTTGGAACCCGGAACTACCAACAATGAGCAGTTCTTC.

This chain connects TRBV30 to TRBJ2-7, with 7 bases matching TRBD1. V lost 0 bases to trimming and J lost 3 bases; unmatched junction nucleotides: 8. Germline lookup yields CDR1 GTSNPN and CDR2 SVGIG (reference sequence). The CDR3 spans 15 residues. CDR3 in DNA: TGTGCCTGGAGTGTAGGGCAGGGGGTTTTCTACGAGCAGTACTTC. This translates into CAWSVGQGVFYEQYF.

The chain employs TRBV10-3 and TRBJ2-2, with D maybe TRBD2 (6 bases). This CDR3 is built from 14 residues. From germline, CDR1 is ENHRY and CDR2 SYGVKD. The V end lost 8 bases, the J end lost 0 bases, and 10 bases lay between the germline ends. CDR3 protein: CAIWGGANTGELFF. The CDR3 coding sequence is TGTGCCATCTGGGGCGGGGCGAACACCGGGGAGCTGTTTTTT.

CDR3 coding DNA: TGTGCCAGCAGCCCCGTGAGCGGGAGAGGTGACAATGAGCAGTTCTTC. Its translation is CASSPVSGRGDNEQFF. This sequence joins TRBV5-4 and TRBJ2-1; 8 nucleotides align to TRBD2. There are 16 residues in the CDR3. Germline-derived CDR1 and CDR2 are SGHNT and YYREEE (reference sequence). V was clipped by 4 bases and J by 5 bases; unmatched bases: 11. Full variable domain (remainder filled in from reference TRBV5-4 and TRBJ2-1): ETGVTQSPTHLIKTRGQQVTLRCSSQSGHNTVSWYQQALGQGPQFIFQYYREEENGRGNFPPRFSGLQFPNYSSELNVNALELDDSALYLCASSPVSGRGDNEQFFGPGTRLTVL.